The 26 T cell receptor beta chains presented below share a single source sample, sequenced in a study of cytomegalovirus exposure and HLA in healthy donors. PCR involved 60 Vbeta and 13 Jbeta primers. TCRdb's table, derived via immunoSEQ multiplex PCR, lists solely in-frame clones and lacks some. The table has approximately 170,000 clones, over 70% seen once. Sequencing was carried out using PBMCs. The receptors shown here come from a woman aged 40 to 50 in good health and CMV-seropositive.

This CDR3 is CASSVAYGGTTNTGELFF. The DNA of the CDR3 is TGTGCCAGCAGCGTAGCGTATGGGGGGACTACGAACACCGGGGAGCTGTTTTTT. This chain joins TRBV9 and TRBJ2-2, with 7 bases fitting TRBD2. This CDR3 has 18 residues. The V gene end was trimmed by 0 bases and the J gene end by 0 bases; junction bases not matched to a gene: 8. Germline lookup yields CDR1 SGDLS and CDR2 YYNGEE.

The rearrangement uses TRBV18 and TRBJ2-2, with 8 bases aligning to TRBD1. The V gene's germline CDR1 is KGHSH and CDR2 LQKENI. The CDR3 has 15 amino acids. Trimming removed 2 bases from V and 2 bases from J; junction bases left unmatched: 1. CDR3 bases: TGTGCCAGCTCACCAGGACAGGGTAACACCGGGGAGCTGTTTTTT. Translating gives CASSPGQGNTGELFF.

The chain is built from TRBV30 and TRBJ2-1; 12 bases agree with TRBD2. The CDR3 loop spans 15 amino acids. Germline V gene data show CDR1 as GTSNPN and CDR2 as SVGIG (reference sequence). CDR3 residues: CATSGGSSSYNEQFF. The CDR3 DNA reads TGTGCGACTAGCGGGGGTTCGAGCTCCTACAATGAGCAGTTCTTC.

CDR3 coding DNA: TGCAGCGTAGGGACAGCATCCTACGAGCAGTACTTC. As protein: CSVGTASYEQYF. V is TRBV29-1 and J is TRBJ2-7; 7 nucleotides align to TRBD1. Germline V lookup: CDR1 SQVTM, CDR2 ANQGSEA. V lost 6 bases and J lost 1; bases outside the gene matches: 3. This CDR3 contains 12 residues.

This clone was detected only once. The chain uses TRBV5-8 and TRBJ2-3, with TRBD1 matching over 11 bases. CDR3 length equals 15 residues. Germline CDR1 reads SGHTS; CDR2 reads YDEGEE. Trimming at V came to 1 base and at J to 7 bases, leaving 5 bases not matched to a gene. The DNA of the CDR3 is TGTGCCAGCAGCTTGATCGGGACAGGGGGTAATACGCAGTATTTT. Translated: CASSLIGTGGNTQYF.

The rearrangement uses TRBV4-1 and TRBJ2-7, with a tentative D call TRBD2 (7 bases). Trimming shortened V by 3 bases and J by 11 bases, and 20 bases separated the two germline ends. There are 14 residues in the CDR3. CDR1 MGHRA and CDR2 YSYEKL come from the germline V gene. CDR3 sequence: CASSQASGGGRKYF. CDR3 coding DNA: TGCGCCAGCAGCCAGGCGAGTGGGGGGGGCAGGAAGTACTTC.

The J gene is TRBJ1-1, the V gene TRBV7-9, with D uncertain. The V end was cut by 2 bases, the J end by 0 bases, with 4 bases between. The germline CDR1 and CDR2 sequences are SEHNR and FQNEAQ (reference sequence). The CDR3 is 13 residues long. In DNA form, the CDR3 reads TGTGCCAGCAGCTTACAGATGAACACTGAAGCTTTCTTT. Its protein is CASSLQMNTEAFF.

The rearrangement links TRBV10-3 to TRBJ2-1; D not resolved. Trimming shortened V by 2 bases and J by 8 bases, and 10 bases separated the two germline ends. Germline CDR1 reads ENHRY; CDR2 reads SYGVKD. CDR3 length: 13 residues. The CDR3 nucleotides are TGTGCCATCAGTGAGACCCCGAGCGATGAGCAGTTCTTC. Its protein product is CAISETPSDEQFF.

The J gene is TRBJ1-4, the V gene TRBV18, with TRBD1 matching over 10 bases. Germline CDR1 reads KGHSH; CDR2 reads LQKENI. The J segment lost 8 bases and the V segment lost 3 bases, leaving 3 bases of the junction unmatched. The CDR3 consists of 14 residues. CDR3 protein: CASSPTGGSEKLFF. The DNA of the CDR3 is TGTGCCAGCTCACCGACAGGGGGCTCCGAAAAACTGTTTTTT. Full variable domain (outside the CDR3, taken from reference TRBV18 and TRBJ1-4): NAGVMQNPRHLVRRRGQEARLRCSPMKGHSHVYWYRQLPEEGLKFMVYLQKENIIDESGMPKERFSAEFPKEGPSILRIQQVVRGDSAAYFCASSPTGGSEKLFFGSGTQLSVL.

CDR3 protein: CASSVTSYSPLHF. In DNA, the CDR3 is TGTGCCAGCAGTGTGACATCTTACTCACCCCTCCACTTT. The rearrangement joins TRBV7-6 to TRBJ1-6; D not resolved. Germline CDR1 and CDR2: SGHVS and FNYEAQ. The CDR3 has 13 amino acids. Trimming removed 6 bases at V and 10 bases at J, with 13 bases between.

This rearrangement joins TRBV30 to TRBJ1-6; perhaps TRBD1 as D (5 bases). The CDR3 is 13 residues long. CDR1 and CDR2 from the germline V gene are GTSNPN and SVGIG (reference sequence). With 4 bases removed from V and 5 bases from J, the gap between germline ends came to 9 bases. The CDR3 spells CAWTDSNNSPLHF. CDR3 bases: TGTGCCTGGACCGACAGTAATAATTCACCCCTCCACTTT.

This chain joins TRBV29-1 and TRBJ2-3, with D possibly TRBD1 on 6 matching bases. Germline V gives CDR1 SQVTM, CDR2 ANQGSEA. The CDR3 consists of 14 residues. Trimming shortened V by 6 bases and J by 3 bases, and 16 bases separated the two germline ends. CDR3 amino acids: CSVRSGAGTDTQYF. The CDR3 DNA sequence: TGCAGCGTCCGCTCAGGGGCTGGGACAGATACGCAGTATTTT.

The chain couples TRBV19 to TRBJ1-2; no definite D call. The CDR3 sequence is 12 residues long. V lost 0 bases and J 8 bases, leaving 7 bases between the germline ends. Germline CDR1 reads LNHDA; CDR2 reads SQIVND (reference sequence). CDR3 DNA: TGTGCCAGTAGTATAGAGCGGCGAGGCTACACCTTC. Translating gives CASSIERRGYTF.

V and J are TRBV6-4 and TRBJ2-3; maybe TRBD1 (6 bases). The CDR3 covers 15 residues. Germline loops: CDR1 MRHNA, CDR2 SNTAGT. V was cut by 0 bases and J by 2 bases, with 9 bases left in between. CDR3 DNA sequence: TGTGCCAGCAGTGACTCGAGGGGGTCCACAGATACGCAGTATTTT. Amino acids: CASSDSRGSTDTQYF.

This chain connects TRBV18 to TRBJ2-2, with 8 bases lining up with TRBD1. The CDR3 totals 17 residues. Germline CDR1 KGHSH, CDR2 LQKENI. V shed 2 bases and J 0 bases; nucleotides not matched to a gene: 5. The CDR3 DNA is TGTGCCAGCTCACCAATGCAGGGGGCTTCGAACACCGGGGAGCTGTTTTTT. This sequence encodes CASSPMQGASNTGELFF.

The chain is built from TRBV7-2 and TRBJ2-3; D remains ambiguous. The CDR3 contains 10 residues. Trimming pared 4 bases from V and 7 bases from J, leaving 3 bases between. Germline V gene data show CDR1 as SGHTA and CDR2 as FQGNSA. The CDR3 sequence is CASSSHTQYF. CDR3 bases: TGTGCCAGCAGCTCTCATACGCAGTATTTT.

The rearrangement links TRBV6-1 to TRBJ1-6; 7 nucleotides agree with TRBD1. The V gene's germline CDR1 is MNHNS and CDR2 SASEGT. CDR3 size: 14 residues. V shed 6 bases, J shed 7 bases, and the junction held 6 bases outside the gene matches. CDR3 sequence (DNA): TGTGCCAGCAGAGGGGACAGTTGGAATTCACCCCTCCACTTT. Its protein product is CASRGDSWNSPLHF.

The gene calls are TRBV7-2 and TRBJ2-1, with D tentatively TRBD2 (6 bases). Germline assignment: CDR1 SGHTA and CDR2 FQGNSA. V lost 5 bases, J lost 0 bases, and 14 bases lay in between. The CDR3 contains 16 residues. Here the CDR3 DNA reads TGTGCCAGCAGCATTGGGGGGTTAAGCTCCTACAATGAGCAGTTCTTC. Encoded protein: CASSIGGLSSYNEQFF.

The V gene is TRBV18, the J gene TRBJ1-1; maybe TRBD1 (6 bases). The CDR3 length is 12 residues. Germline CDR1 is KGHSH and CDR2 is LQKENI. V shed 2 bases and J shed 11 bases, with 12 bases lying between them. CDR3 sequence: CASSPSTGPAFF. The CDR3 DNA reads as TGTGCCAGCTCACCATCGACAGGTCCGGCTTTCTTT.

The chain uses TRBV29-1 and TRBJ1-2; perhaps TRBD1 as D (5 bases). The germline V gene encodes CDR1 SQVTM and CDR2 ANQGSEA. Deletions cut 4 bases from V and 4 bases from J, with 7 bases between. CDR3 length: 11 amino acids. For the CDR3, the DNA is TGCAGCGTTGTGACAGTCTATGGCTACACCTTC. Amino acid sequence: CSVVTVYGYTF.

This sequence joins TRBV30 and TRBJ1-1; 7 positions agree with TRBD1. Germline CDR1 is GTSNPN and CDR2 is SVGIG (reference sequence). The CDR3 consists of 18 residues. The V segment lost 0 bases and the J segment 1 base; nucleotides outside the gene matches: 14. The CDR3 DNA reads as TGTGCCTGGAGTGTACGTCCCACCTCAGACAGGGCGAACACTGAAGCTTTCTTT. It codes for CAWSVRPTSDRANTEAFF.

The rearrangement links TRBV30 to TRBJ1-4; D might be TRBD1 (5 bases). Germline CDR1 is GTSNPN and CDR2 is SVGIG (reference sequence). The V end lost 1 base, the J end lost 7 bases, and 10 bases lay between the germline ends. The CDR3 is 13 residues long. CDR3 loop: CAWSGSGREKLFF. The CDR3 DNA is TGTGCCTGGAGTGGTTCAGGGCGTGAAAAACTGTTTTTT.

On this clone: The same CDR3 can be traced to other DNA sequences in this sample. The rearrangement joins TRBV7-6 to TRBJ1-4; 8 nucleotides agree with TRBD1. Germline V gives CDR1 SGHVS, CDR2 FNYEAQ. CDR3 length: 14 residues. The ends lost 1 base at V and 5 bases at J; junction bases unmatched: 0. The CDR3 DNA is TGTGCCAGCAGCTTAGGGACAGGGAATGAAAAACTGTTTTTT. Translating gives CASSLGTGNEKLFF. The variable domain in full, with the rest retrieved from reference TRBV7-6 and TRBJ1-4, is GAGVSQSPRYKVTKRGQDVALRCDPISGHVSLYWYRQALGQGPEFLTYFNYEAQQDKSGLPNDRFSAERPEGSISTLTIQRTEQRDSAMYRCASSLGTGNEKLFFGSGTQLSVL.

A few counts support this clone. CDR3 sequence (DNA): TGTGCCAGCAGTAGGGGAATTCTCACCGGGGAGCTGTTTTTT. Residues: CASSRGILTGELFF. This chain links TRBV2 with TRBJ2-2, with D perhaps matching TRBD1 (5 bases). CDR1 and CDR2 from the germline V gene are SNHLY and FYNNEI. V gave up 5 bases and J gave up 4 bases, with 11 bases separating them. The CDR3 loop spans 14 amino acids.

CDR3 protein: CASRLYTGSSAQYF. For the CDR3, the DNA is TGTGCCAGCAGACTTTATACAGGGAGCTCCGCGCAGTATTTT. This chain joins TRBV13 and TRBJ2-3; D may be TRBD1 (6 bases). V was pared by 6 bases and J by 10 bases, with 20 bases between. Germline V CDR1 and CDR2: PRHDT, FYEKMQ (reference sequence). This CDR3 contains 14 residues.

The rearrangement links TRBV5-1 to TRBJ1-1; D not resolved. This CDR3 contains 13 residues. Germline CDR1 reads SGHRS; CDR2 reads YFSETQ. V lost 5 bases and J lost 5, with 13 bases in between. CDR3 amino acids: CASSFPGRTEAFF. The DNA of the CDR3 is TGCGCCAGCAGTTTCCCGGGGAGGACTGAAGCTTTCTTT.